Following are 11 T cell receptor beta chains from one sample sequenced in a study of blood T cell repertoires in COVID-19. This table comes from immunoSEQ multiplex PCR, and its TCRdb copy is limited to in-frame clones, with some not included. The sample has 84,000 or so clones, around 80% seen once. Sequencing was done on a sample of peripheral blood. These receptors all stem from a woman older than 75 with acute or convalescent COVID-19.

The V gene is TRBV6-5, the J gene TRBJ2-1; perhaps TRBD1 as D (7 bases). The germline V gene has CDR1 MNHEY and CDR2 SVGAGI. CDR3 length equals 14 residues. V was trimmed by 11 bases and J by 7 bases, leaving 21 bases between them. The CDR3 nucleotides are TGTGCCCACGGGGCGGGGCAGGGGGTAAATGAGCAGTTCTTC. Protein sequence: CAHGAGQGVNEQFF.

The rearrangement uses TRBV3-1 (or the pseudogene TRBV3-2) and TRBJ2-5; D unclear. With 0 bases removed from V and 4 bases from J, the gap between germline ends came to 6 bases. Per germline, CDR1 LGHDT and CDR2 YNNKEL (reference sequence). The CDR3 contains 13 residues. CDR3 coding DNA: TGTGCCAGCAGCCAAGAGGTCAGAGAGACCCAGTACTTC. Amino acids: CASSQEVRETQYF.

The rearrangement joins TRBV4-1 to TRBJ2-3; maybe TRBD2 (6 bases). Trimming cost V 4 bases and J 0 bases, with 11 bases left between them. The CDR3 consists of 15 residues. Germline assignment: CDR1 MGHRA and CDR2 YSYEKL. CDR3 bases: TGCGCCAGCAGCCCCGGGGGAACTAGCACAGATACGCAGTATTTT. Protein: CASSPGGTSTDTQYF.

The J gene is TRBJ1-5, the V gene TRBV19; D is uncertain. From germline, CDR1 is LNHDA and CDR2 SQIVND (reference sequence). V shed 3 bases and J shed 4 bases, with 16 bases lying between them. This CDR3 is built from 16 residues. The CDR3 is CASSIGSWSRNQPQHF. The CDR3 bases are TGTGCCAGTAGTATCGGTTCATGGTCAAGAAATCAGCCCCAGCATTTT.

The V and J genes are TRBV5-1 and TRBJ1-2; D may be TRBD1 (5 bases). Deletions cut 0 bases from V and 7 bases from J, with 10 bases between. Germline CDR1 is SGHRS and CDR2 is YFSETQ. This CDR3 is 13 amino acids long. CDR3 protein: CASSLGQGGGYTF. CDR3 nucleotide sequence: TGCGCCAGCAGCTTGGGTCAGGGAGGTGGCTACACCTTC.

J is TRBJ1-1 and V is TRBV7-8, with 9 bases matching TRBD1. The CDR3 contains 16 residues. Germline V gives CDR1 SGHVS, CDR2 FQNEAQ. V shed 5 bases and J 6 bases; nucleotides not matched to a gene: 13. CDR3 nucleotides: TGTGCCAGCAGCACTTACACCGGGACAGGGACGGCTGAAGCTTTCTTT. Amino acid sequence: CASSTYTGTGTAEAFF.

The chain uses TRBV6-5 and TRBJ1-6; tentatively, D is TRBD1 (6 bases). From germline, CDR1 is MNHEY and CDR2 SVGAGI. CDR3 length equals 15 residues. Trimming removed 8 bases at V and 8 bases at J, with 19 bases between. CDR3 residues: CASESATGLYSPLHF. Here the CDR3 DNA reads TGTGCCAGCGAGAGCGCGACAGGCCTCTATTCACCCCTCCACTTT.

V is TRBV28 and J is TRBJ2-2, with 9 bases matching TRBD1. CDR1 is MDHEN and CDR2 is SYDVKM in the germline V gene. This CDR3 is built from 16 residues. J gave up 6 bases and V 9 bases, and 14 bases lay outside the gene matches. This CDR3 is CASHRATGGRSGELFF. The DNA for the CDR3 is TGTGCCAGTCATAGGGCAACAGGGGGCCGATCCGGGGAGCTGTTTTTT.

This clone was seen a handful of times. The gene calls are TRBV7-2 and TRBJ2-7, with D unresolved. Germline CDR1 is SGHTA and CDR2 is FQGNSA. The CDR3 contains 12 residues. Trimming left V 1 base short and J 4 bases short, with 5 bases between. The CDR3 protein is CASSLVKYEQYF. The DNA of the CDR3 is TGTGCCAGCAGCTTAGTCAAATACGAGCAGTACTTC.

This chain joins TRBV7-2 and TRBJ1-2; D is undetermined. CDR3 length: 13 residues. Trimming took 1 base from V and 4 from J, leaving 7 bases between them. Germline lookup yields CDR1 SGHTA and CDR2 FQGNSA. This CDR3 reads CASSLDTTYGYTF. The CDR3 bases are TGTGCCAGCAGCTTAGACACTACCTATGGCTACACCTTC.

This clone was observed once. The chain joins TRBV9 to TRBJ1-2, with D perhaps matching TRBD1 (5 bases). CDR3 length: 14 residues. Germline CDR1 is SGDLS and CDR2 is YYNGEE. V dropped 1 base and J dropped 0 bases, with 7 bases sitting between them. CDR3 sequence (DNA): TGTGCCAGCAGCGTACAAGGGGCTAACTATGGCTACACCTTC. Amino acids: CASSVQGANYGYTF.